Detailed here is one TCR beta chain. The data originate from a study of blood T cell repertoires in COVID-19. Study-wide context: The samples span acute and convalescent COVID-19 from the United States, Italy and Spain. The cDNA or gDNA used as material had been derived from T cells, B-cell-depleted T cells, or PBMCs.

The CDR3 totals 14 residues. The trim removed 3 bases at V and 6 bases at J, leaving 5 bases unmatched. The germline gives CDR1 SGHVS, CDR2 FNYEAQ. In the authors' workflow: Cell counts per sample came from amplifying reference gene primers. TCRdb's copy holds only in-frame clones and misses some; the assay was immunoSEQ multiplex PCR. The V and J calls and clone size come from that table; D and trimming were worked out from the DNA. Here the sample spans more than 70,000 clones, approximately 86% being singletons. J is TRBJ1-2 and V is TRBV7-6, with 9 nucleotides matching TRBD1. The receptor was isolated from a man aged 55 to 69 with acute or convalescent COVID-19. The sample taken for sequencing was peripheral blood. The CDR3: CASSLTDRGDGYTF. The CDR3 nucleotides read TGTGCCAGCAGCTTGACAGACAGGGGGGATGGCTACACCTTC.